This T cell receptor beta chain originates from a study of OX40 agonist ivuxolimab in advanced cancers. The overall study: A diagnosis of hepatocellular carcinoma, melanoma, renal cell or head and neck cancer was present in dose-escalation patients. General study findings and limits: Expanded clones belonging to CD8+ T cells outnumbered, on average, those of CD4+.

The CDR3 sequence is 15 residues long. With 11 bases removed from V and 3 bases from J, the gap between germline ends came to 17 bases. Per the germline V gene, CDR1 is SEHNR and CDR2 is FQNEAQ (reference sequence). Profiling relied on immunoSEQ multiplex PCR, and the TCRdb table lists in-frame clones only, not all of them. The table includes 55,000 to 85,000 clones, approximately 90% detected once. Comments on this clone: Its antigen is as yet unknown.

Specimen: CD4+ or CD8+ T cells sorted from blood, collected in a trial of the OX40 agonist ivuxolimab. The chain links TRBV7-9 to TRBJ1-6; weak D call: TRBD1 (6 bases). The sequence came from an adult with an advanced solid tumor such as melanoma, head and neck, liver or kidney cancer. In nucleotides, the CDR3 is TGTGCCTCCTCCCCCTCACAGGGCTATAATTCACCCCTCCACTTT. It is translated as CASSPSQGYNSPLHF.